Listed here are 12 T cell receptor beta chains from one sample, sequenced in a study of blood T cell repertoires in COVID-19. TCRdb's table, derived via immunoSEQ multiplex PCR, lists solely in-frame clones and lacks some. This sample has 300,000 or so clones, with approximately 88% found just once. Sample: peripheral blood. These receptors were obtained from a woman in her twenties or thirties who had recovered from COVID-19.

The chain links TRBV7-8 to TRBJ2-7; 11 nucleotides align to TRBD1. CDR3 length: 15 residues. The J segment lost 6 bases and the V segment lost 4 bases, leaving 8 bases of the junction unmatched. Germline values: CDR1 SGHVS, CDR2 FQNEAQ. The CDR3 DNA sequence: TGTGCCAGCAGCTCGTGCGGGACAGGGGGTTGCGAGCAGTACTTC. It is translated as CASSSCGTGGCEQYF.

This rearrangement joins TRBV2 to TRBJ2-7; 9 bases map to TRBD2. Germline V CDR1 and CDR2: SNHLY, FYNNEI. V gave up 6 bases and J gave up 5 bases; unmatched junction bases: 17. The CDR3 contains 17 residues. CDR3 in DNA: TGTGCCAGCAGAGACACCCTAGCGGGGTTGAACAAAAACGAGCAGTACTTC. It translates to CASRDTLAGLNKNEQYF.

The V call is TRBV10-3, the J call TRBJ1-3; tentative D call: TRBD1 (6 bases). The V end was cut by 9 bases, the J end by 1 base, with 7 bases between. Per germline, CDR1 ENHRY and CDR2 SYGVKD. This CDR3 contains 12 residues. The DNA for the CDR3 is TGTGCCATTCAGGGGTCTGGAAACACCATATATTTT. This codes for CAIQGSGNTIYF.

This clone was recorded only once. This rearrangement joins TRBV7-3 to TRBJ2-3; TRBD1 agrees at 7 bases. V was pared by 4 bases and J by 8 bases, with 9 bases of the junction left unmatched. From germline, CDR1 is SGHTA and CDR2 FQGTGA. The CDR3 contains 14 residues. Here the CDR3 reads CASSSDRSAVTQYF. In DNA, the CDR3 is TGTGCCAGCAGCTCGGACAGGTCCGCGGTTACGCAGTATTTT.

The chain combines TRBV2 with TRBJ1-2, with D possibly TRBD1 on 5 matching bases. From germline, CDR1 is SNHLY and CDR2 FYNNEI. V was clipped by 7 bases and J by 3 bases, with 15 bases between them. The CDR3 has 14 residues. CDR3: CASMPREGDYGYTF. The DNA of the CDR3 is TGTGCCAGCATGCCCAGGGAAGGGGACTATGGCTACACCTTC.

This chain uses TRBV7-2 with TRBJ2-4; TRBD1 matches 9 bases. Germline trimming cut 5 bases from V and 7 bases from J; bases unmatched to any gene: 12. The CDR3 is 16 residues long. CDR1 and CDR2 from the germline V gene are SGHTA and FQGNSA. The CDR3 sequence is CASSINAGTGRNIQYF. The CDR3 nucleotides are TGTGCCAGCAGCATCAACGCCGGGACAGGGCGCAACATTCAGTACTTC.

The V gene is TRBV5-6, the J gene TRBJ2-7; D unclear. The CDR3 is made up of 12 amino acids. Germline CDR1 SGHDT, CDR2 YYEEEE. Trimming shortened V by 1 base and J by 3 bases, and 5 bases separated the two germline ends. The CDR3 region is CASSLSHYEQYF. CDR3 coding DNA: TGTGCCAGCAGCTTGAGCCACTACGAGCAGTACTTC.

CDR3 sequence (DNA): TGTGCCAGCAGTTTTCGGTCTGCGAACACCGGGGAGCTGTTTTTT. As protein: CASSFRSANTGELFF. The chain has TRBV28 and TRBJ2-2, with D hard to call. The length of the CDR3 is 15 residues. Germline-derived CDR1 and CDR2 are MDHEN and SYDVKM. The ends were cut back, 3 bases at V and 0 bases at J, with 8 bases in the middle. Filled out from reference TRBV28 and TRBJ2-2, the complete variable domain reads DVKVTQSSRYLVKRTGEKVFLECVQDMDHENMFWYRQDPGLGLRLIYFSYDVKMKEKGDIPEGYSVSREKKERFSLILESASTNQTSMYLCASSFRSANTGELFFGEGSRLTVL.

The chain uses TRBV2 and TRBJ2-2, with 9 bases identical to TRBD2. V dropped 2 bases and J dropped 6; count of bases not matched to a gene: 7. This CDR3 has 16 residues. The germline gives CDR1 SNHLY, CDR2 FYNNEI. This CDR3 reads CASSERIAGVAGELFF. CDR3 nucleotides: TGTGCCAGCAGTGAACGAATAGCGGGGGTGGCCGGGGAGCTGTTTTTT.

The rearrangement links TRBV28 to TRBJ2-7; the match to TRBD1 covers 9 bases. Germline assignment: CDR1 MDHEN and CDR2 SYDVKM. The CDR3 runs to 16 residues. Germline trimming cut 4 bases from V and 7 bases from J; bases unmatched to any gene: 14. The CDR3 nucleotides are TGTGCCAGCAGTTCCACCCACGGGACAGGGACTTGGGAGCAGTACTTC. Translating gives CASSSTHGTGTWEQYF. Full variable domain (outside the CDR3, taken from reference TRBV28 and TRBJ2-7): DVKVTQSSRYLVKRTGEKVFLECVQDMDHENMFWYRQDPGLGLRLIYFSYDVKMKEKGDIPEGYSVSREKKERFSLILESASTNQTSMYLCASSSTHGTGTWEQYFGPGTRLTVT.

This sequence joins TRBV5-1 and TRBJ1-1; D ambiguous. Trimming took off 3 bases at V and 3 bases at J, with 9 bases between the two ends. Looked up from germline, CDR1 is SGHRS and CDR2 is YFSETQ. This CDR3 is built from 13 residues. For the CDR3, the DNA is TGCGCCAGCAGCTGGGCTACCTACACTGAAGCTTTCTTT. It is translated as CASSWATYTEAFF.

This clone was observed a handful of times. The CDR3 region is CASSPLAGSTTEAFF. Here the CDR3 DNA reads TGTGCCAGCAGTCCCCTGGCAGGGTCCACCACTGAAGCTTTCTTT. This sequence joins TRBV6-6 and TRBJ1-1; a possible D gene is TRBD1 (5 bases). Germline assignment: CDR1 MNHNY and CDR2 SVGAGI (reference sequence). The CDR3 has 15 residues. Trimming removed 5 bases from V and 4 bases from J, with 17 bases in between.